Below are 6 T cell receptor beta chains sequenced from a single sample in a study of T cell changes during pregnancy in multiple sclerosis. The assay was immunoSEQ multiplex PCR, and TCRdb's table has in-frame clones only and misses some. Of 55,000 to 70,000 clones in the sample, roughly nine tenths are singletons; the top ten hold 2.2%. Here the sequenced sample was peripheral blood, taken in the first trimester of pregnancy. The receptor source for this set is a female donor in good health, enrolled as a control in a pregnancy study.

J is TRBJ1-5 and V is TRBV19, with D tentatively TRBD1 (6 bases). Per germline, CDR1 LNHDA and CDR2 SQIVND (reference sequence). Trimming pared 7 bases from V and 5 bases from J, leaving 12 bases between. The CDR3 contains 13 residues. The DNA for the CDR3 is TGTGCCAGTAATTGGGGGGGCTATCAGCCCCAGCATTTT. Amino acids: CASNWGGYQPQHF.

This clone was seen once. This rearrangement joins TRBV27 to TRBJ2-1, with 10 bases identical to TRBD2. Germline V gene lookup returns CDR1 MNHEY and CDR2 SMNVEV (reference sequence). With 6 bases clipped from V and 14 bases from J, the junction kept 10 bases outside the gene matches. The CDR3 is made up of 13 amino acids. CDR3: CASRGLAPPSEFF. DNA of the CDR3: TGTGCCAGCAGGGGACTAGCGCCTCCCTCGGAGTTCTTC.

The rearrangement uses TRBV4-1 and TRBJ2-7; D possibly corresponds to TRBD1 (6 bases). V was shortened by 4 bases and J by 2 bases, with 15 bases between the two germline ends. Germline values: CDR1 MGHRA, CDR2 YSYEKL. This CDR3 comprises 15 residues. As DNA, the CDR3 is TGCGCCAGCAGCCCAGTCCGACAGGCTGCCTACGAGCAGTACTTC. This gives the protein CASSPVRQAAYEQYF.

V is TRBV9 and J is TRBJ2-4; D possibly corresponds to TRBD2 (5 bases). V dropped 2 bases and J dropped 4 bases, with 13 bases sitting between them. Germline V lookup: CDR1 SGDLS, CDR2 YYNGEE. The length of the CDR3 is 15 residues. The CDR3 DNA reads TGTGCCAGCAGCGTCAAGCCGGGGATTAAAAACATTCAGTACTTC. Protein: CASSVKPGIKNIQYF.

The chain links TRBV11-3 to TRBJ1-1, with TRBD1 identical over 8 bases. V was pared by 11 bases and J by 4 bases, with 12 bases of the junction left unmatched. The CDR3 length is 14 residues. CDR1 and CDR2 from the germline V gene are SGHNT and YENEEA. CDR3 amino acids: CAGGQEGWGTEAFF. The CDR3, as DNA: TGTGCCGGGGGACAGGAGGGGTGGGGCACTGAAGCTTTCTTT.

The V call is TRBV15, the J call TRBJ2-1; the D gene is possibly TRBD2 (7 bases). The CDR3 extends over 14 amino acids. Germline V gene lookup returns CDR1 LNHNV and CDR2 YYDKDF (reference sequence). Deletions cut 5 bases from V and 10 bases from J, with 18 bases between. CDR3 region: CATSGGGFSGEQFF. CDR3 nucleotide sequence: TGTGCCACCAGCGGGGGGGGCTTCTCGGGGGAGCAGTTCTTC.